A single sample is the source of the 7 T cell receptor beta chains below, sequenced in a study of blood T cell repertoires in COVID-19 (dated by TCRdb to 2020 to 2021). Libraries were constructed by the immunoSEQ multiplex PCR assay. TCRdb re-hosts the immuneACCESS table, in-frame sequences only. Its copies lack some clones; in the studies checked, an unresolved V gene accounts for under half of them, and the cause for the rest is not known. The sample table records about 240,000 clones; about four fifths of these occur just once. Over 7.5% of the sample is taken by the ten largest. Sequences were obtained from peripheral blood. Every receptor here comes from a woman over 75 with acute or convalescent COVID-19.

This chain joins TRBV5-4 and TRBJ2-1, with 12 positions matching TRBD2. This CDR3 comprises 18 residues. In germline, CDR1 is SGHNT, CDR2 YYREEE (reference sequence). V gave up 4 bases and J gave up 0 bases; unmatched junction bases: 8. For the CDR3, the DNA is TGTGCCAGCAGCCCTTCGACTAGCGGGGGTGCCTCCTACAATGAGCAGTTCTTC. It is translated as CASSPSTSGGASYNEQFF.

The chain uses TRBV5-1 and TRBJ1-1; a weak D match, TRBD1 (5 bases). Trimming removed 4 bases at V and 2 bases at J, with 9 bases between. Germline V gives CDR1 SGHRS, CDR2 YFSETQ. There are 13 residues in the CDR3. The CDR3 loop reads CASSLTENTEAFF. CDR3 DNA: TGCGCCAGCAGCCTGACAGAAAACACTGAAGCTTTCTTT.

This chain links TRBV28 with TRBJ1-6; a possible D gene is TRBD1 (5 bases). Trimming stripped 6 bases from V and 4 bases from J, with 10 bases between. Germline CDR1 reads MDHEN; CDR2 reads SYDVKM. CDR3 length: 14 residues. The CDR3 reads CASRGGGYNSPLHF. The CDR3 bases are TGTGCCAGCAGGGGCGGGGGGTATAATTCACCCCTCCACTTT.

The rearrangement links TRBV3-1 (or the pseudogene TRBV3-2) to TRBJ2-1, with 10 positions matching TRBD2. There are 14 residues in the CDR3. Looked up from germline, CDR1 is LGHDT and CDR2 is YNNKEL (reference sequence). Trimming at V came to 5 bases and at J to 8 bases, leaving 6 bases not matched to a gene. This CDR3 is CASSFGLAVDEQFF. The CDR3 DNA reads as TGTGCCAGCAGCTTTGGACTAGCGGTCGATGAGCAGTTCTTC.

The chain employs TRBV14 and TRBJ2-2; TRBD1 is a possible D gene (6 bases). Trimming cost V 5 bases and J 3 bases, with 10 bases left between them. Germline V gene lookup returns CDR1 SGHDN and CDR2 FVKESK. There are 14 residues in the CDR3. The CDR3 DNA reads TGTGCCAGCAGCGTGGACAGTTACACCGGGGAGCTGTTTTTT. Translating gives CASSVDSYTGELFF.

The rearrangement links TRBV5-1 to TRBJ1-1; perhaps TRBD1 as D (5 bases). The CDR3 runs 14 residues. Germline V CDR1 and CDR2: SGHRS, YFSETQ. Trimming left V 0 bases short and J 3 bases short, with 9 bases between. Here the CDR3 DNA reads TGCGCCAGCAGCTTGGCAGGGCAGGACACTGAAGCTTTCTTT. Its translation is CASSLAGQDTEAFF.

CDR3 loop: CATRRGSYEQYF. CDR3 bases: TGTGCCACGCGTAGGGGGTCCTACGAGCAGTACTTC. V and J are TRBV2 and TRBJ2-7; tentative D call: TRBD1 (6 bases). Germline assignment: CDR1 SNHLY and CDR2 FYNNEI. Trimming took 10 bases from V and 1 from J, leaving 11 bases between them. CDR3 length: 12 amino acids.